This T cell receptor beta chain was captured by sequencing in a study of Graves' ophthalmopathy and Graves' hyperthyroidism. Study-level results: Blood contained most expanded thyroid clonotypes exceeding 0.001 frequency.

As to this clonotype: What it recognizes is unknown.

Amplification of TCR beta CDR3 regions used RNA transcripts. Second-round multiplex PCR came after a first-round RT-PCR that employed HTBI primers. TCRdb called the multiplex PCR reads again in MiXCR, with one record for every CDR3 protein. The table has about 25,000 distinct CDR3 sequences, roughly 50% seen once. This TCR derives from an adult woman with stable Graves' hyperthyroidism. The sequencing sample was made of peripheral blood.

CDR3 residues: CASSQGDRGYTF. As DNA, the CDR3 is TGTGCCAGCAGCCAAGGAGACAGGGGCTACACCTTC. The chain links TRBV25-1 to TRBJ1-2; the D gene is possibly TRBD1 (6 bases). CDR1 and CDR2 from the germline V gene are MGHDK and SYGVNS. V was cut by 6 bases and J by 8 bases, with 13 bases left in between. The CDR3 contains 12 residues.